A single sample gave rise to the 10 T cell receptor beta chains below, sequenced in a study of OX40 agonist ivuxolimab in advanced cancers. Assay: immunoSEQ multiplex PCR; the TCRdb copy retains only in-frame clones and omits some. The profile shows about 79,000 clones, around 82% of them singletons. Sample: CD4+ or CD8+ T cells sorted from blood, taken in a trial of the OX40 agonist ivuxolimab. These receptors were collected from an adult with an advanced solid tumor such as melanoma, head and neck, liver or kidney cancer.

As DNA, the CDR3 is TGTGCCAGCTCTGAATCGACAGGGCCCGAGCAGTACTTC. Protein product: CASSESTGPEQYF. The chain employs TRBV18 and TRBJ2-7, with 7 positions matching TRBD1. The V gene's germline CDR1 is KGHSH and CDR2 LQKENI. The J segment lost 6 bases and the V segment lost 6 bases, leaving 8 bases of the junction unmatched. The CDR3 loop spans 13 amino acids.

The CDR3 region has the DNA TGTGCCAGTAACCGGGACACATCCACAGATACGCAGTATTTT. This encodes CASNRDTSTDTQYF. The chain combines TRBV7-2 with TRBJ2-3, with D possibly being TRBD1 (6 bases). The length of the CDR3 is 14 residues. Trimming left V 9 bases short and J 2 bases short, with 15 bases between. Germline V gene data show CDR1 as SGHTA and CDR2 as FQGNSA.

Turning to this clone: At one of its ends the junction is not consistent with the germline gene, which may arise from a read error. Other nucleotide sequences in the sample specify the same CDR3. This chain links TRBV5-4 with TRBJ2-7, with a weak D call TRBD2 (6 bases). The CDR3 runs to 15 residues. Germline-derived CDR1 and CDR2 are SGHNT and YYREEE (reference sequence). CDR3 bases: TGTGCTAGCAGCTTGATGGGGAGCGGGCTCTACGAGCAGTACTTC. This codes for CASSLMGSGLYEQYF.

The chain combines TRBV27 with TRBJ1-5; no reliable D call. The CDR3 length is 12 residues. Germline V gives CDR1 MNHEY, CDR2 SMNVEV (reference sequence). V dropped 2 bases and J dropped 7 bases, with 6 bases sitting between them. Written as DNA, the CDR3 is TGTGCCAGCAGTTTAAATGGGCAGCCCCAGCATTTT. Translation gives CASSLNGQPQHF.

The V call is TRBV9, the J call TRBJ1-6, with D possibly TRBD1 on 6 matching bases. Per the germline V gene, CDR1 is SGDLS and CDR2 is YYNGEE. The CDR3 is 15 amino acids. Trimming shortened V by 3 bases and J by 7 bases, and 14 bases separated the two germline ends. The CDR3 DNA reads as TGTGCCAGCAGCGCCCTGACAGGATTGAATTCACCCCTCCACTTT. It codes for CASSALTGLNSPLHF.

This chain joins TRBV6-6 and TRBJ2-7, with D perhaps matching TRBD1 (6 bases). Trimming removed 6 bases at V and 3 bases at J, with 15 bases between. The germline V gene has CDR1 MNHNY and CDR2 SVGAGI (reference sequence). This CDR3 contains 14 residues. CDR3 sequence: CASRGDRTGYEQYF. The CDR3 nucleotides are TGTGCCAGCAGAGGAGACAGGACGGGCTACGAGCAGTACTTC.

V and J are TRBV20-1 and TRBJ2-7; 9 bases are a match to TRBD1. The CDR3 contains 9 residues. Germline assignment: CDR1 DFQATT and CDR2 SNEGSKA (reference sequence). The CDR3 loop is CRRQGEQYF. The CDR3, as DNA: TGCAGAAGACAGGGGGAACAGTACTTC.

This chain connects TRBV6-4 to TRBJ2-3, with 7 positions matching TRBD1. The CDR3 consists of 13 residues. Germline CDR1 MRHNA, CDR2 SNTAGT. Trimming cost V 8 bases and J 4 bases; bases outside gene matches: 6. The CDR3: CASSDRVSDTQYF. The CDR3 DNA reads as TGTGCCAGCTCTGACAGGGTATCAGATACGCAGTATTTT.

The chain uses TRBV11-3 and TRBJ2-5; D not resolved. The CDR3 sequence is 13 residues long. The germline V gene has CDR1 SGHNT and CDR2 YENEEA. V shed 5 bases and J shed 4 bases, with 11 bases lying between them. The DNA for the CDR3 is TGTGCCAGCAGCCAAGGAATGGCAGAGACCCAGTACTTC. Protein sequence: CASSQGMAETQYF.

This chain uses TRBV2 with TRBJ2-7; possibly TRBD1 for D (5 bases). The CDR3 sequence is 15 residues long. Germline V CDR1 and CDR2: SNHLY, FYNNEI. Trimming removed 7 bases from V and 1 base from J, with 17 bases in between. In DNA, the CDR3 is TGTGCCAGCATGCCCGGACATAGGAGTTCCTACGAGCAGTACTTC. Protein sequence: CASMPGHRSSYEQYF. Full variable domain (missing parts from reference TRBV2 and TRBJ2-7): EPEVTQTPSHQVTQMGQEVILRCVPISNHLYFYWYRQILGQKVEFLVSFYNNEISEKSEIFDDQFSVERPDGSNFTLKIRSTKLEDSAMYFCASMPGHRSSYEQYFGPGTRLTVT.